A single sample is the source of the 28 T cell receptor beta chains below, sequenced in a study of T-cell memory formation after mild COVID-19. MiXCR, applied by TCRdb to the 5' RACE reads, yields one record per CDR3 protein. The sample includes 65,000 to 95,000 distinct CDR3 sequences, 9.5% to 15% of them seen just once. What was sequenced was PBMCs or a T cell subset sorted from them (not recorded which). The receptors come from a young man who had mild COVID-19 (a few samples of this study predate the infection). Cell type and time point are not known.

This clonotype has more than one count but fewer than ten. The J gene is TRBJ2-1, the V gene TRBV28; D is unclear. V was clipped by 6 bases and J by 0 bases, with 6 bases between them. This CDR3 has 13 amino acids. The germline gives CDR1 MDHEN, CDR2 SYDVKM. The CDR3 DNA reads TGTGCCAGCAGCTCCGACTCCTACAATGAGCAGTTCTTC. It specifies CASSSDSYNEQFF.

V is TRBV6-5 and J is TRBJ1-2; D remains unclear. Trimming shortened V by 0 bases and J by 2 bases, and 10 bases separated the two germline ends. The CDR3 covers 15 residues. Per germline, CDR1 MNHEY and CDR2 SVGAGI. As DNA, the CDR3 is TGTGCCAGCAGTTACTCTGGGCATCTAAACTATGGCTACACCTTC. This codes for CASSYSGHLNYGYTF.

In this sample, this clonotype turned up a few times. The V and J genes are TRBV7-2 and TRBJ1-6; D call uncertain. The ends were cut back, 2 bases at V and 10 bases at J, with 12 bases in the middle. Germline V lookup: CDR1 SGHTA, CDR2 FQGNSA. The CDR3 runs to 14 residues. The CDR3 sequence: CASSLMGPGSPLHF. CDR3 sequence (DNA): TGTGCCAGCAGCTTAATGGGCCCGGGGTCACCCCTCCACTTT.

There are a few counts of this clonotype. This rearrangement joins TRBV9 to TRBJ2-3, with no clear D. V gave up 3 bases and J gave up 5 bases, with 7 bases separating them. Germline CDR1 is SGDLS and CDR2 is YYNGEE. CDR3 length: 12 residues. The CDR3 DNA is TGTGCCAGCAGCGGCCTGGGAGATACGCAGTATTTT. This sequence encodes CASSGLGDTQYF.

The chain recombines TRBV9 with TRBJ1-2; possible D gene TRBD1, 6 bases. This CDR3 comprises 14 residues. Trimming took off 0 bases at V and 8 bases at J, with 14 bases between the two ends. Germline CDR1 reads SGDLS; CDR2 reads YYNGEE. The CDR3 DNA reads TGTGCCAGCAGCGTAGAGGGGGGTCCTGAAGGCTACACCTTC. It encodes CASSVEGGPEGYTF.

The chain has TRBV6-2 or TRBV6-3 and TRBJ2-7; weak D call: TRBD2 (5 bases). V lost 2 bases and J lost 4, with 9 bases in between. The CDR3 length is 13 residues. Germline V gives CDR1 MNHEY, CDR2 SVGEGT. This chain's CDR3 is CASSYPTGYEQYV. DNA of the CDR3: TGTGCCAGCAGTTACCCGACGGGATACGAGCAGTACGTC.

V and J are TRBV7-3 and TRBJ2-2; D call uncertain. Germline V gene data show CDR1 as SGHTA and CDR2 as FQGTGA. The germline V and J ends were trimmed by 4 bases and 3 bases, with 6 bases remaining between them. CDR3 length: 13 residues. The CDR3 DNA follows: TGTGCCAGCAGCTGGGATGACACCGGGGAGCTGTTTTTT. This codes for CASSWDDTGELFF.

In its sample, this clonotype was seen once. The chain is built from TRBV27 and TRBJ1-5; possible D gene TRBD1, 6 bases. V was pared by 5 bases and J by 6 bases, with 17 bases between. There are 15 residues in the CDR3. Germline V gene sequence: CDR1 MNHEY, CDR2 SMNVEV (reference sequence). In DNA form, the CDR3 reads TGTGCCAGCAGTCCCCAGGGGATAATCACTCAGCCCCAGCATTTT. Amino acids: CASSPQGIITQPQHF.

V usage is TRBV7-3 and J usage is TRBJ1-5, with 8 bases that match TRBD1. The CDR3 has 15 residues. CDR1 is SGHTA and CDR2 is FQGTGA in the germline V gene. With 5 bases clipped from V and 4 bases from J, the junction kept 7 bases outside the gene matches. The CDR3 DNA is TGTGCCAGCAGCCAAGGACAGGGCAAAAATCAGCCCCAGCATTTT. Encoded protein: CASSQGQGKNQPQHF. The variable domain in full, with the rest retrieved from reference TRBV7-3 and TRBJ1-5, is GAGVSQTPSNKVTEKGKYVELRCDPISGHTALYWYRQSLGQGPEFLIYFQGTGAADDSGLPNDRFFAVRPEGSVSTLKIQRTERGDSAVYLCASSQGQGKNQPQHFGDGTRLSIL.

The chain recombines TRBV7-2 with TRBJ1-1; 8 nucleotides agree with TRBD1. With V trimmed by 3 bases and J by 8 bases, 2 bases remained unmatched. This CDR3 region has 12 residues. Germline values: CDR1 SGHTA, CDR2 FQGNSA. In DNA, the CDR3 is TGTGCCAGCAGCTTCAGGGGGCAGGAAGCTTTCTTT. Residues: CASSFRGQEAFF.

The rearrangement joins TRBV9 to TRBJ2-3; TRBD2 aligns across 8 bases. In germline, CDR1 is SGDLS, CDR2 YYNGEE. The J segment lost 2 bases and the V segment lost 3 bases, leaving 5 bases of the junction unmatched. The CDR3 totals 15 residues. CDR3 nucleotide sequence: TGTGCCAGCAGCGGGGCGGGGGGCCTCACAGATACGCAGTATTTT. This gives the protein CASSGAGGLTDTQYF.

The chain couples TRBV7-8 to TRBJ2-1, with D maybe TRBD1 (6 bases). Trimming removed 6 bases from V and 6 bases from J, with 15 bases in between. The CDR3 consists of 14 residues. Germline V gene data show CDR1 as SGHVS and CDR2 as FQNEAQ. In DNA form, the CDR3 reads TGTGCCAGCAGACATACTGGGACACCCAATGAGCAGTTCTTC. Amino acids: CASRHTGTPNEQFF.

The rearrangement links TRBV7-9 to TRBJ2-5; D call uncertain. CDR3 length: 15 residues. Germline loops: CDR1 SEHNR, CDR2 FQNEAQ (reference sequence). V was cut by 6 bases and J by 5 bases, with 19 bases left in between. The CDR3 spells CASRPTVFVSETQYF. CDR3 bases: TGTGCCAGCAGGCCAACGGTGTTTGTGTCGGAGACCCAGTACTTC. The variable domain in full, completed from reference TRBV7-9 and TRBJ2-5, reads DTGVSQNPRHKITKRGQNVTFRCDPISEHNRLYWYRQTLGQGPEFLTYFQNEAQLEKSRLLSDRFSAERPKGSFSTLEIQRTEQGDSAMYLCASRPTVFVSETQYFGPGTRLLVL.

This chain joins TRBV4-1 and TRBJ2-5; 9 bases are shared with TRBD2. Germline loops: CDR1 MGHRA, CDR2 YSYEKL. The CDR3 loop spans 15 amino acids. Losses at the gene ends were 6 bases for V and 5 bases for J; bases not matched to a gene: 10. The CDR3 region is CASRRLLAGLETQYF. The CDR3 nucleotides are TGCGCCAGCAGACGGCTGCTAGCGGGGTTGGAGACCCAGTACTTC.

This chain connects TRBV20-1 to TRBJ2-1, with 10 bases identical to TRBD2. This CDR3 is 14 amino acids long. Trimming removed 3 bases from V and 4 bases from J; junction bases left unmatched: 3. The germline CDR1 and CDR2 sequences are DFQATT and SNEGSKA (reference sequence). The CDR3 DNA reads TGCAGTGCTAGTACACTAGCGGGGTACAATGAGCAGTTCTTC. Translating gives CSASTLAGYNEQFF.

This clonotype was counted between two and nine times. The CDR3 sequence is CASSSTGRPLSGANVLTF. The CDR3 coding sequence is TGCGCCAGCAGCTCAACAGGGAGACCTCTATCTGGGGCCAACGTCCTGACTTTC. The V and J genes are TRBV5-1 and TRBJ2-6; tentatively, D is TRBD1 (6 bases). The CDR3 totals 18 residues. The ends were cut back, 3 bases at V and 1 base at J, with 17 bases in the middle. CDR1 is SGHRS and CDR2 is YFSETQ in the germline V gene. Complete variable domain (other parts from reference TRBV5-1 and TRBJ2-6): KAGVTQTPRYLIKTRGQQVTLSCSPISGHRSVSWYQQTPGQGLQFLFEYFSETQRNKGNFPGRFSGRQFSNSRSEMNVSTLELGDSALYLCASSSTGRPLSGANVLTFGAGSRLTVL.

This chain links TRBV4-3 with TRBJ1-1; D is unclear. The germline gives CDR1 LGHNA, CDR2 YSLEER. This CDR3 is 17 amino acids long. V was cut by 0 bases and J by 6 bases, with 20 bases left in between. CDR3 bases: TGCGCCAGCAGCCAAGACCCCCCCTTAGATTACTCCGCTGAAGCTTTCTTT. Protein product: CASSQDPPLDYSAEAFF.

This rearrangement joins TRBV5-5 to TRBJ2-1; a weak D match, TRBD2 (5 bases). Trimming removed 2 bases from V and 4 bases from J, with 13 bases in between. Per germline, CDR1 SGHKS and CDR2 YYEKEE (reference sequence). The CDR3 is 15 amino acids. In nucleotides, the CDR3 is TGTGCCAGCAGCTTCCCCTTGAGGGTTTACAATGAGCAGTTCTTC. Protein sequence: CASSFPLRVYNEQFF.

This chain uses TRBV4-1 with TRBJ1-5; possibly TRBD1 for D (5 bases). The CDR3 has 13 amino acids. Germline V lookup: CDR1 MGHRA, CDR2 YSYEKL. Between the trimmed V and J ends, which lost 3 bases and 6 bases, there was a span of 9 bases. CDR3 sequence: CASSQGGIQPQHF. DNA of the CDR3: TGCGCCAGCAGCCAGGGGGGGATTCAGCCCCAGCATTTT.

CDR3 loop: CASRHQEYSNQPQHF. The CDR3 nucleotides are TGTGCCAGTAGGCATCAGGAGTATAGCAATCAGCCCCAGCATTTT. The chain is built from TRBV19 and TRBJ1-5; D is ambiguous. The V and J ends lost 6 bases and 0 bases respectively, with 12 bases between them. Germline V CDR1 and CDR2: LNHDA, SQIVND (reference sequence). The CDR3 consists of 15 residues. Supplemented by reference TRBV19 and TRBJ1-5, the full variable domain reads DGGITQSPKYLFRKEGQNVTLSCEQNLNHDAMYWYRQDPGQGLRLIYYSQIVNDFQKGDIAEGYSVSREKKESFPLTVTSAQKNPTAFYLCASRHQEYSNQPQHFGDGTRLSIL.

This clonotype was counted between two and nine times. V and J are TRBV4-3 and TRBJ1-1; perhaps TRBD1 as D (5 bases). The CDR3 is made up of 14 amino acids. Trimming removed 1 base from V and 8 bases from J, with 14 bases in between. CDR1 LGHNA and CDR2 YSLEER come from the germline V gene. CDR3 DNA: TGCGCCAGCAGCCAAGTTGGGACGGAATCCGAAGCTTTCTTT. Translation gives CASSQVGTESEAFF.

In its sample, this clonotype was seen a few times. The V call is TRBV21-1, the J call TRBJ2-2; the table's D call, TRBD1, was not checked against the DNA. TRBV21-1 corresponds to a pseudogene. There are 18 residues in the CDR3. The CDR3 spells CASSKGTPTLYIPGELFF. The DNA for the CDR3 is TGTGCCAGCAGCAAGGGGACGCCTACTCTATATATTCCCGGGGAGCTGTTTTTT.

This chain links TRBV7-9 with TRBJ1-4; D is undetermined. The CDR3 loop spans 14 amino acids. Germline loops: CDR1 SEHNR, CDR2 FQNEAQ (reference sequence). Trimming took off 0 bases at V and 0 bases at J, with 2 bases between the two ends. CDR3 sequence (DNA): TGTGCCAGCAGCTTAGCCTCAACTAATGAAAAACTGTTTTTT. Translated: CASSLASTNEKLFF.

This clonotype was seen more than once but under ten times. This chain connects TRBV10-3 to TRBJ2-7; D is unresolved. This CDR3 contains 13 residues. V lost 2 bases, J lost 2 bases, and 7 bases lay in between. Germline V gene data show CDR1 as ENHRY and CDR2 as SYGVKD. CDR3 bases: TGTGCCATCAGTGAGACCCAGACCTACGAGCAGTACTTC. It encodes CAISETQTYEQYF.

The rearrangement uses TRBV6-2 or TRBV6-3 and TRBJ1-5, with D perhaps matching TRBD1 (5 bases). Germline-derived CDR1 and CDR2 are MNHEY and SVGEGT. Trimming took off 3 bases at V and 4 bases at J, with 10 bases between the two ends. The CDR3 runs to 14 residues. In DNA form, the CDR3 reads TGTGCCAGCAGTTATGGGACGTGGAATCAGCCCCAGCATTTT. This codes for CASSYGTWNQPQHF.

This clonotype was recorded a few times. This chain joins TRBV11-3 and TRBJ2-1; D uncertain. Trimming cost V 6 bases and J 9 bases, with 12 bases left between them. The V gene's germline CDR1 is SGHNT and CDR2 YENEEA. The CDR3 contains 12 residues. CDR3 nucleotides: TGTGCCAGCAGGGACCCTTACGGTGAGCAGTTCTTC. Protein: CASRDPYGEQFF. Full variable domain (missing parts from reference TRBV11-3 and TRBJ2-1): EAGVVQSPRYKIIEKKQPVAFWCNPISGHNTLYWYLQNLGQGPELLIRYENEEAVDDSQLPKDRFSAERLKGVDSTLKIQPAELGDSAVYLCASRDPYGEQFFGPGTRLTVL.

This chain joins TRBV6-4 and TRBJ2-5; 12 bases match TRBD1. With 7 bases clipped from V and 4 bases from J, the junction kept 7 bases outside the gene matches. The CDR3 covers 15 residues. Germline V CDR1 and CDR2: MRHNA, SNTAGT. The CDR3 is CASIAGTGGAETQYF. The CDR3 nucleotides read TGTGCCAGCATTGCCGGGACAGGGGGCGCAGAGACCCAGTACTTC.

There are a few counts of this clonotype. The CDR3 nucleotides read TGTGCCAGCAGTTTGGTTGACTATGGCTACACCTTC. It yields the protein CASSLVDYGYTF. V is TRBV12-3 or TRBV12-4 and J is TRBJ1-2; D remains unclear. Trimming removed 3 bases at V and 3 bases at J, with 5 bases between. The CDR3 loop spans 12 amino acids.